These T cell receptor beta chains were read from a single sample in a study of T-cell reconstitution after alpha-beta-depleted transplantation in children. TCRdb processed the PCR reads anew with MiXCR; each CDR3 protein has one entry. The sample holds 600,000 to 800,000 distinct CDR3 sequences, roughly 14% seen once. Specimen: PBMCs, collected before TCRalphabeta/CD19-depleted stem cell transplant. Receptor source: a girl aged 2 to 9 with congenital amegakaryocytic thrombocytopenia, due to receive a stem cell transplant. Each CDR3 is given with its conserved first and last residue. D genes are given only for firm matches. Not all rows give a size; the values are once, few, many and, for expanded clones, a class.

J gene: TRBJ2-1; V gene: TRBV7-2; clone size: many; D gene: TRBD2; CDR3 DNA: TGTGCCAGCAGCTTAGTTGGTGCTAGCGGGAGGTACAATGAGCAGTTCTTC; CDR3 protein: CASSLVGASGRYNEQFF
J gene: TRBJ2-5; V gene: TRBV7-2; clone size: NA; D gene: NA; CDR3 DNA: TGTGCCAGCAGCTTAGCGGTGGGACTCCAAGAGACCCAGTACTTC; CDR3 protein: CASSLAVGLQETQYF
J gene: TRBJ1-1; V gene: TRBV5-1; clone size: few; D gene: TRBD1; CDR3 DNA: TGCGCCAGCAGCCCGGGACAGGGTCCCACTGAAGCTTTCTTT; CDR3 protein: CASSPGQGPTEAFF
J gene: TRBJ2-7; V gene: TRBV20-1; clone size: many; D gene: NA; CDR3 DNA: TGCAGTGCTGGGGACCGAGAAACCTACGAGCAGTACTTC; CDR3 protein: CSAGDRETYEQYF
J gene: TRBJ1-1; V gene: TRBV4-1; clone size: few; D gene: TRBD1; CDR3 DNA: TGCGCCAGCAGCCAAGAGTACGGACAGGGATGGGCTGAAGCTTTCTTT; CDR3 protein: CASSQEYGQGWAEAFF
J gene: TRBJ2-3; V gene: TRBV7-2; clone size: few; D gene: TRBD2; CDR3 DNA: TGTGCCAGCAGCTTTAGGGCTAGCGGGATTCGAACAGATACGCAGTATTTT; CDR3 protein: CASSFRASGIRTDTQYF
J gene: TRBJ2-7; V gene: TRBV12-3/TRBV12-4; clone size: many; D gene: NA; CDR3 DNA: TGTGCCAGCACTGACGACAGGACCTACGAGCAGTACTTC; CDR3 protein: CASTDDRTYEQYF
J gene: TRBJ2-2; V gene: TRBV4-1; clone size: NA; D gene: NA; CDR3 DNA: TGCGCCAGCAGCCAAGCGGGAACCGGGGAGCTGTTTTTT; CDR3 protein: CASSQAGTGELFF
J gene: TRBJ2-1; V gene: TRBV5-1; clone size: few; D gene: TRBD2; CDR3 DNA: TGCGCCAGCAGACCACTAGCGGGAGGGTTTTATGAGCAGTTCTTC; CDR3 protein: CASRPLAGGFYEQFF
J gene: TRBJ2-3; V gene: TRBV5-1; clone size: many; D gene: NA; CDR3 DNA: TGCGCCAGCAGCTTCCAGCGGATCACAGATACGCAGTATTTT; CDR3 protein: CASSFQRITDTQYF
J gene: TRBJ2-5; V gene: TRBV29-1; clone size: few; D gene: NA; CDR3 DNA: TGCAGCGTTCGGACAGAAAAAGAGACCCAGTACTTC; CDR3 protein: CSVRTEKETQYF
J gene: TRBJ2-5; V gene: TRBV6-5; clone size: NA; D gene: NA; CDR3 DNA: TGTGCCAGCAGTTTAATGGACCTCAGATTGGAGACCCAGTACTTC; CDR3 protein: CASSLMDLRLETQYF
J gene: TRBJ2-7; V gene: TRBV20-1; clone size: few; D gene: TRBD2; CDR3 DNA: TGCAGTGCTAGGGACTCTAGCGGGAGGGGGAGCTCCTACGAGCAGTACTTC; CDR3 protein: CSARDSSGRGSSYEQYF
J gene: TRBJ2-3; V gene: TRBV5-5; clone size: few; D gene: NA; CDR3 DNA: TGTGCCAGCAGCTTTGGAGGAAGTAGGGGAACAGATACGCAGTATTTT; CDR3 protein: CASSFGGSRGTDTQYF
J gene: TRBJ2-7; V gene: TRBV20-1; clone size: few; D gene: TRBD2; CDR3 DNA: TGCAGTGCTAGAGGGGGACTACGAGCGGGAGTTAACGAGCAGTACTTC; CDR3 protein: CSARGGLRAGVNEQYF
J gene: TRBJ2-5; V gene: TRBV6-6; clone size: many; D gene: NA; CDR3 DNA: TGTGCCAGCAGTTACGGGAGGAGAGAGACCCAGTACTTC; CDR3 protein: CASSYGRRETQYF
J gene: TRBJ2-6; V gene: TRBV5-1; clone size: NA; D gene: NA; CDR3 DNA: TGCGCCAGCAGCCGACTATCGGACAGATTACAGAGCTCTGGGGCCAACGTCCTGACTTTC; CDR3 protein: CASSRLSDRLQSSGANVLTF
J gene: TRBJ2-7; V gene: TRBV20-1; clone size: many; D gene: NA; CDR3 DNA: TGCAGTGCTATAACAGGGTATGCCTACGAGCAGTACTTC; CDR3 protein: CSAITGYAYEQYF
J gene: TRBJ1-6; V gene: TRBV20-1; clone size: many; D gene: NA; CDR3 DNA: TGCAGTGCGCGGACACCGACCCCTAATTCACCCCTCCACTTT; CDR3 protein: CSARTPTPNSPLHF
J gene: TRBJ2-7; V gene: TRBV12-3/TRBV12-4; clone size: many; D gene: NA; CDR3 DNA: TGTGCCAGCAGTCAAGGACACAACTCCTACGAGCAGTACTTC; CDR3 protein: CASSQGHNSYEQYF
J gene: TRBJ2-7; V gene: TRBV5-1; clone size: many; D gene: TRBD2; CDR3 DNA: TGCGCCAGTCGACTAGCGGGAGACTTCGAGCAGTACTTC; CDR3 protein: CASRLAGDFEQYF
J gene: TRBJ2-2; V gene: TRBV20-1; clone size: many; D gene: TRBD2; CDR3 DNA: TGCAGTGCTAGGAATAGCGGGAGGGGAGTGAACACCGGGGAGCTGTTTTTT; CDR3 protein: CSARNSGRGVNTGELFF
J gene: TRBJ2-1; V gene: TRBV5-1; clone size: NA; D gene: NA; CDR3 DNA: TGCGCCAGCAGCTCGGGGGACATCTACAATGAGCAGTTCTTC; CDR3 protein: CASSSGDIYNEQFF
J gene: TRBJ2-2; V gene: TRBV10-3; clone size: many; D gene: TRBD2; CDR3 DNA: TGTGCCATCAGTGAGTCGATGGGACTAGATCCCGGGGAGCTGTTTTTT; CDR3 protein: CAISESMGLDPGELFF
J gene: TRBJ1-1; V gene: TRBV7-2; clone size: many; D gene: NA; CDR3 DNA: TGTGCCAGCAGCTTTCAACGGAACACTGAAGCTTTCTTT; CDR3 protein: CASSFQRNTEAFF
J gene: TRBJ2-1; V gene: TRBV7-2; clone size: few; D gene: NA; CDR3 DNA: TGTGCCAGCAGCTTAGTGGGGGCGAGGAATGAGCAGTTCTTC; CDR3 protein: CASSLVGARNEQFF
J gene: TRBJ2-4; V gene: TRBV5-1; clone size: few; D gene: TRBD1; CDR3 DNA: TGCGCCAGCAGCTTGGTAGGGACAGGGGCGTTGAACATTCAGTACTTC; CDR3 protein: CASSLVGTGALNIQYF
J gene: TRBJ1-2; V gene: TRBV4-1; clone size: NA; D gene: NA; CDR3 DNA: TGCGCCAGCAGCCAAGATCCCGGAGGTCCCTATGGCTACACCTTC; CDR3 protein: CASSQDPGGPYGYTF
J gene: TRBJ1-1; V gene: TRBV24-1; clone size: NA; D gene: NA; CDR3 DNA: TGTGCCACCAGAGATCAGTCGTACACTGAAGCTTTCTTT; CDR3 protein: CATRDQSYTEAFF
J gene: TRBJ1-6; V gene: TRBV21-1; clone size: NA; D gene: NA; CDR3 DNA: TGTGCCAGCAGCACCGGGGAACACTCCTATAATTCACCCCTCCACTTT; CDR3 protein: CASSTGEHSYNSPLHF
J gene: TRBJ1-2; V gene: TRBV20-1; clone size: few; D gene: NA; CDR3 DNA: TGCAGTGCATTCCTCGGTCCCCAGGGTTGGTATGGCTACACCTTC; CDR3 protein: CSAFLGPQGWYGYTF
J gene: TRBJ2-3; V gene: TRBV5-1; clone size: NA; D gene: NA; CDR3 DNA: TGCGCCAGCAGCTCGGGCCTCCTAGGTTCGAGCACAGATACGCAGTATTTT; CDR3 protein: CASSSGLLGSSTDTQYF
J gene: TRBJ2-7; V gene: TRBV7-2; clone size: NA; D gene: TRBD2; CDR3 DNA: TGTGCCAGCAGCTCCCCGGGACTAGCGGGATCGGGGTACTTC; CDR3 protein: CASSSPGLAGSGYF
J gene: TRBJ2-7; V gene: TRBV5-1; clone size: few; D gene: NA; CDR3 DNA: TGCGCCAGCAGCTTGGTTACCGGGGTTCTCTACGAGCAGTACTTC; CDR3 protein: CASSLVTGVLYEQYF
J gene: TRBJ2-7; V gene: TRBV20-1; clone size: few; D gene: TRBD2; CDR3 DNA: TGCAGTGCTGCAGACGGACTAGTTCCCTACGAGCAGTACTTC; CDR3 protein: CSAADGLVPYEQYF
J gene: TRBJ2-7; V gene: TRBV20-1; clone size: NA; D gene: NA; CDR3 DNA: TGCAGTGCTCACCGCGGTACGTCCTACGAGCAGTACTTC; CDR3 protein: CSAHRGTSYEQYF
J gene: TRBJ1-2; V gene: TRBV20-1; clone size: many; D gene: NA; CDR3 DNA: TGCAGTGCTGGGAGAGCGACAGGCTCCTATGGCTACACCTTC; CDR3 protein: CSAGRATGSYGYTF
J gene: TRBJ2-1; V gene: TRBV7-9; clone size: few; D gene: NA; CDR3 DNA: TGTGCCAGCAGCGCCAGCGGAACACACAATGAGCAGTTCTTC; CDR3 protein: CASSASGTHNEQFF
J gene: TRBJ2-5; V gene: TRBV12-3/TRBV12-4; clone size: NA; D gene: TRBD1; CDR3 DNA: TGTGCCAGCAGTTTATTTTCGGGAGTCGTCAGGGGGCTTCGAGGAGAGACCCAGTACTTC; CDR3 protein: CASSLFSGVVRGLRGETQYF
J gene: TRBJ1-2; V gene: TRBV5-1; clone size: many; D gene: NA; CDR3 DNA: TGCGCCAGCAGCTTGGGGGCGCGGTACACCTTC; CDR3 protein: CASSLGARYTF
J gene: TRBJ2-7; V gene: TRBV12-3/TRBV12-4; clone size: few; D gene: NA; CDR3 DNA: TGTGCCAGCAGTTTATCCCCGCAGGGAGGGCAGTACTTC; CDR3 protein: CASSLSPQGGQYF
J gene: TRBJ2-5; V gene: TRBV12-3/TRBV12-4; clone size: many; D gene: NA; CDR3 DNA: TGTGCCAGCAGTTTAATGCGCGGGACCGTTGAGACCCAGTACTTC; CDR3 protein: CASSLMRGTVETQYF
J gene: TRBJ2-7; V gene: TRBV5-6; clone size: many; D gene: NA; CDR3 DNA: TGTGCCAGCAGCTTTGGGGTAATGTCCTACGAGCAGTACTTC; CDR3 protein: CASSFGVMSYEQYF
J gene: TRBJ2-2; V gene: TRBV5-1; clone size: many; D gene: TRBD1; CDR3 DNA: TGCGCCAGCAGCCCCGGACAGGGTAGAAACACCGGGGAGCTGTTTTTT; CDR3 protein: CASSPGQGRNTGELFF
J gene: TRBJ2-7; V gene: TRBV12-3/TRBV12-4; clone size: NA; D gene: NA; CDR3 DNA: TGTGCCAGCAGTTTTTATCTTGGGCCCTCCCACCTCTACCAGTACTTC; CDR3 protein: CASSFYLGPSHLYQYF
J gene: TRBJ2-7; V gene: TRBV20-1; clone size: few; D gene: TRBD2; CDR3 DNA: TGCAGTGCTCCTAGGAGGGCTAGCGGGAATTCCTACGAGCAGTACTTC; CDR3 protein: CSAPRRASGNSYEQYF
J gene: TRBJ1-6; V gene: TRBV7-8; clone size: NA; D gene: NA; CDR3 DNA: TGTGCCAGCAGATTTAGTTTGTTCGATAATTCACCCCTCCACTTT; CDR3 protein: CASRFSLFDNSPLHF
J gene: TRBJ2-1; V gene: TRBV7-8; clone size: NA; D gene: NA; CDR3 DNA: TGTGCCAGCAGCATCCGGACAGACCACAATGAGCAGTTCTTC; CDR3 protein: CASSIRTDHNEQFF
J gene: TRBJ2-5; V gene: TRBV15; clone size: NA; D gene: NA; CDR3 DNA: TGTGCCACCCGTTACGGAGTGGAAGAGACCCAGTACTTC; CDR3 protein: CATRYGVEETQYF
J gene: TRBJ1-1; V gene: TRBV20-1; clone size: NA; D gene: TRBD1; CDR3 DNA: TGCAGTGCTAGTCCGGGACAGAGTTTGAACACTGAAGCTTTCTTT; CDR3 protein: CSASPGQSLNTEAFF
J gene: TRBJ2-1; V gene: TRBV20-1; clone size: many; D gene: NA; CDR3 DNA: TGCAGTGCTAGAATTCGGCGGCCCAATGAGCAGTTCTTC; CDR3 protein: CSARIRRPNEQFF
J gene: TRBJ2-3; V gene: TRBV9; clone size: few; D gene: NA; CDR3 DNA: TGTGCCAGCAGCCCGACGGACGGCGGAAGCACAGATACGCAGTATTTT; CDR3 protein: CASSPTDGGSTDTQYF
J gene: TRBJ1-6; V gene: TRBV6-1; clone size: NA; D gene: NA; CDR3 DNA: TGTGCCAGCAGTCGAAAAAACAGGGTATCCTCCTATAATTCACCCCTCCACTTT; CDR3 protein: CASSRKNRVSSYNSPLHF
J gene: TRBJ2-1; V gene: TRBV18; clone size: few; D gene: NA; CDR3 DNA: TGTGCCAGTCACGTGGGATACTACAATGAGCAGTTCTTC; CDR3 protein: CASHVGYYNEQFF
J gene: TRBJ2-7; V gene: TRBV7-2; clone size: many; D gene: NA; CDR3 DNA: TGTGCCAGCAGCTTATTTGGCAATGGGGGCGAGCAGTACTTC; CDR3 protein: CASSLFGNGGEQYF
J gene: TRBJ1-1; V gene: TRBV3-1; clone size: few; D gene: NA; CDR3 DNA: TGTGCCAGCAGCCAGGGCCATTACTATGGGACTGAAGCTTTCTTT; CDR3 protein: CASSQGHYYGTEAFF
J gene: TRBJ2-3; V gene: TRBV20-1; clone size: many; D gene: NA; CDR3 DNA: TGCGCAGGAGTGACCGCGAGGGCCACAGATACGCAGTATTTT; CDR3 protein: CAGVTARATDTQYF
J gene: TRBJ2-7; V gene: TRBV10-3; clone size: NA; D gene: NA; CDR3 DNA: TGTGCCATCAGTGTAATGGCTTACTACGAGCTGTACTTC; CDR3 protein: CAISVMAYYELYF
J gene: TRBJ2-1; V gene: TRBV7-9; clone size: once; D gene: NA; CDR3 DNA: TGTGTCAGCAGCTTAGCAGGTATCCCTCCCTACAATGAGCAGTTCTTC; CDR3 protein: CVSSLAGIPPYNEQFF
J gene: TRBJ2-7; V gene: TRBV11-2; clone size: few; D gene: NA; CDR3 DNA: TGTGCCAGCAAAACGGGTAGCCCCTACGAGCAGTACTTC; CDR3 protein: CASKTGSPYEQYF